This T cell receptor beta chain was documented in a study of T cell responses to AZD1222 COVID-19 vaccine. Whole-study results and caveats: Regions left unmutated in variants are reportedly the target of nearly half of spike-specific TCRs. Repertoire samples came only from after the peak T cell response. Donors skewed white British and female; clonal diversity was possibly underestimated.

Some clones are missing from TCRdb's copy, which holds only in-frame ones; the method was immunoSEQ multiplex PCR. The sample has tens of thousands of clones, more than 75% seen once. A note on this clone: The antigen is not known.

Germline CDR1 and CDR2: KGHSH and LQKENI. The V and J ends lost 8 bases and 0 bases respectively, with 15 bases between them. CDR3 size: 15 residues. The sequence was obtained from an adult in good health. The chain recombines TRBV18 with TRBJ2-3; D remains unclear. The source material was peripheral blood, sampled on day 0 of AZD1222 vaccination. The CDR3 region is CASHHTKSSTDTQYF. CDR3 nucleotide sequence: TGTGCCAGCCACCACACCAAGTCTAGCACAGATACGCAGTATTTT.